This T cell receptor (beta chain) comes out of a study of monozygotic twins with inflammatory bowel disease. The study's findings and limits: Evidence failed to back one strong IBD-linked signal or clonotype. Limited statistical power may explain no repertoire similarity difference between concordant and discordant twins. IBD patients had lower TCRbeta diversity (inverse Simpson) than healthy co-twins.

This CDR3 has 13 amino acids. Germline V gene data show CDR1 as SGHRS and CDR2 as YFSETQ. As to this clonotype: Its antigen is unidentified.

For each CDR3 protein, TCRdb gives one entry from its re-call of the 5' RACE reads, without DNA. The sample data list some 450,000 distinct CDR3 sequences. This chain joins TRBV5-1 and TRBJ2-3. The receptor was isolated from a human donor with ulcerative colitis or Crohn's disease, or a healthy co-twin of an affected twin (not recorded which). Sequencing input: blood. CDR3 sequence: CASSLEISDTQYF.